A single TCR beta chain is shown here with its context. Its antigen remains unidentified. V shed 3 bases and J shed 12 bases, with 14 bases lying between them. The CDR3 covers 12 residues. In germline, CDR1 is SGHTA, CDR2 FQGNSA. TCRdb used MiXCR to reprocess the reads, holding one entry per CDR3 protein. The repertoire holds fewer than 300,000 distinct CDR3 sequences, about 26% seen once, with roughly 14% in the top ten. These data belong to a study of T cell repertoires in cytomegalovirus infection. Whole-study context: TCR beta signatures that were public indicated CMV infection and matching HLA type.

Study observations and caveats: Based on cumulative public TCR beta family frequency, carriers of CMV plus the relevant HLA were identified. HLA-C-restricted CMV-specific TCR beta clonotypes prevailed in the ex vivo response.

Sequencing was carried out using PBMCs. The chain links TRBV7-2 to TRBJ1-2; D unresolved. The TCR sequence derives from a human donor in good health (CMV status not recorded). Some clones in this sample may be carry-over from other donors' samples. CDR3 coding DNA: TGTGCCAGCAGCTTCCGCCGAGCTCCTCACACCTTC. Translated, it gives CASSFRRAPHTF.